This T cell receptor beta chain was sequenced during a study of control samples from healthy donors and cancer patients. This clone showed up just once. V gave up 2 bases and J gave up 5 bases; unmatched junction bases: 8. There are 16 residues in the CDR3. The germline V gene has CDR1 GTSNPN and CDR2 SVGIG (reference sequence). Generated by immunoSEQ multiplex PCR, the TCRdb table keeps only in-frame clones and is missing some. The sample holds 100,000 to 150,000 clones, 80% to 95% seen once. The source is a man older than 75 with head and neck cancer. The rearrangement links TRBV30 to TRBJ1-4; 10 bases agree with TRBD1. The sample was PBMCs. This CDR3 is CAWSYKWTGGNEKLFF. In DNA form, the CDR3 reads TGTGCCTGGAGTTACAAATGGACAGGGGGGAATGAAAAACTGTTTTTT. Complete variable domain (other parts from reference TRBV30 and TRBJ1-4): SQTIHQWPATLVQPVGSPLSLECTVEGTSNPNLYWYRQAAGRGLQLLFYSVGIGQISSEVPQNLSASRPQDRQFILSSKKLLLSDSGFYLCAWSYKWTGGNEKLFFGSGTQLSVL.